This T cell receptor beta chain was sequenced in a study of T cell responses to AZD1222 COVID-19 vaccine (dated by TCRdb to about 2021). With regard to the full study: TCR sequencing covered some 250 trial participants: approximately 200 given two doses of AZD1222 and 26 given two doses of MenACWY control vaccine. Trial participants were enrolled by age into subgroups of 18-55, 56-69 and 70-plus years, and about 150, 27 and 61 TCR-sequenced participants, respectively, were included in these subgroups.

The cysteine opens and the phenylalanine closes a CDR3 of 16 amino acids. Only the CDR3 region is kept as DNA, spanning 48 bases read in frame from base 1. At the junction V is shortened by 2 bases and J by 0 bases; bases outside the gene matches: 6. The CDR1 and CDR2 encoded by the germline V gene are MNHEY and SVGAGI. The meaning of the sample's time point label: about 28 days (+/-7) after the second vaccine dose. AZD1222 recipients given second doses at about 4 weeks or at about 12 weeks were pooled, since spike-specific TCR depth and breadth were not found to differ between the two schedules. Vaccinee samples were obtained from the UK trials COV001 and COV002, which included a single-blind randomized controlled phase 2/3 trial of AZD1222 (ChAdOx1 nCoV-19) in healthy adults. For TCRbeta chain sequencing, PBMC samples from trial participants were taken at day 0 and at day 28 after the second dose.

Note on this clone: This receptor's antigen is unknown. No base-level quality is on record; no much larger clone is a single base apart.

The CDR3 regions of human TCRbeta chains were subjected to immunosequencing. In the original analysis: Repertoire TCRs were matched against a reference library of SARS-CoV-2-specific TCRs generated with the MIRA antigen-specificity platform. Breadth was defined as the fraction of unique TCRs that were SARS-CoV-2-associated, and depth was defined as the fraction of total T cells that were SARS-CoV-2-associated. Each spike-specific TCR was assigned to its reactive spike region and to a CD4 or CD8 class using the MIRA data. Log10-transformed breadth and depth values were compared by one-way ANOVA with Sidak's multiple comparisons tests. TCRdb stores this immuneACCESS table with in-frame sequences only. Part of the clones is absent; in the studies checked, under half of the shortfall reflects unresolved V genes, and no reason is known for the rest. The V and J calls and clone size are taken from that table; D and trimming were inferred from the DNA. The sample table holds under 150,000 clones, of which more than 70% were seen once. The ten largest clones add up to 6.5% of the sample.

On the study overall, not on this receptor specifically: Epitopes outside the regions mutated in the B.1.351 and B.1.1.7 variants were reportedly recognized by nearly half of the unique spike-specific TCRs. The vaccine-associated CD4 TCRs covered the entire spike protein, and the dominant responses fell in regions 160-218 and 743-854. Participants were mostly white British and included more females than males, and it was suggested by the authors that clonal diversity may have been underestimated. Because no samples from the day 14 peak response were available, repertoires could be characterized only after the peak T cell response. Conclusions about previously exposed vaccinees are limited, since just 5 or 6 AZD1222 recipients were seropositive for SARS-CoV-2 at baseline. Spike-specific TCR breadth and depth rose significantly after two AZD1222 doses compared with day 0 and with MenACWY recipients. The 56-69-year group was small, and its depth increase did not reach significance, likely because of low power.

Source: peripheral blood, taken 28 days after the second AZD1222 dose. Here the chain combines TRBV6-5 and TRBJ1-2, with TRBD1 matching 7 junction bases. This receptor was taken from an adult who received the AZD1222 COVID-19 vaccine. CDR3 protein: CASSYRNRGSNYGYTF. The DNA sequence reads TGTGCCAGCAGTTACAGGAACAGGGGATCTAACTATGGCTACACCTTC.